Detailed here is one T cell receptor (beta chain). CDR3 length: 12 residues. Germline V gene lookup returns CDR1 MDHEN and CDR2 SYDVKM. V was pared by 3 bases and J by 6 bases, with 9 bases between. The data were obtained in a study of blood T cell repertoires in COVID-19. The method was immunoSEQ multiplex PCR; TCRdb's version includes in-frame clones alone and lacks a portion of them. The sample records 80,000 or so clones, around nine tenths being singletons. Input material: peripheral blood. This TCR came from a woman aged 55-70 years with acute or convalescent COVID-19. This chain links TRBV28 with TRBJ2-7, with D perhaps matching TRBD1 (5 bases). The CDR3 region has the DNA TGTGCCAGCAGTTTTCAGGGCCTCGAGCAGTACTTC. Translation gives CASSFQGLEQYF. The complete variable domain, with remaining parts taken from reference TRBV28 and TRBJ2-7, reads DVKVTQSSRYLVKRTGEKVFLECVQDMDHENMFWYRQDPGLGLRLIYFSYDVKMKEKGDIPEGYSVSREKKERFSLILESASTNQTSMYLCASSFQGLEQYFGPGTRLTVT.